The next 32 T cell receptor beta chains were all read from a single sample in a study of cytomegalovirus exposure and HLA in healthy donors. Vbeta (60) and Jbeta (13) primers were used in the PCR. Here immunoSEQ multiplex PCR was the method, and the copy in TCRdb shows in-frame clones only, minus some. The sample consists of 87,000 or so clones, 6.5% to 8% of them appearing once. The sample taken for sequencing was PBMCs. These receptors all stem from a man between 45 and 60 years old in good health and CMV-seronegative.

The chain combines TRBV19 with TRBJ2-7; 10 nucleotides agree with TRBD2. J gave up 5 bases and V 6 bases, and 10 bases lay outside the gene matches. In germline, CDR1 is LNHDA, CDR2 SQIVND (reference sequence). The CDR3 loop spans 15 amino acids. CDR3 DNA: TGTGCCAGTAGCACACACGGCACTAGCGGGAACGAGCAGTACTTC. This encodes CASSTHGTSGNEQYF.

This clone was detected a few times. The rearrangement uses TRBV5-6 and TRBJ2-7; TRBD2 might be the D (5 bases). Per germline, CDR1 SGHDT and CDR2 YYEEEE. V gave up 4 bases and J gave up 1 base, with 9 bases separating them. This CDR3 has 13 amino acids. This chain's CDR3 is CASSGGPSYEQYF. The CDR3 region has the DNA TGTGCCAGCAGCGGCGGGCCTTCCTACGAGCAGTACTTC. The whole variable domain, remainder taken from reference TRBV5-6 and TRBJ2-7, is DAGVTQSPTHLIKTRGQQVTLRCSPKSGHDTVSWYQQALGQGPQFIFQYYEEEERQRGNFPDRFSGHQFPNYSSELNVNALLLGDSALYLCASSGGPSYEQYFGPGTRLTVT.

This clone was seen only a few times. Other DNA sequences in this sample translate to the same CDR3. V usage is TRBV28 and J usage is TRBJ2-1; no reliable D call. Germline-derived CDR1 and CDR2 are MDHEN and SYDVKM. V lost 6 bases, J lost 7 bases, and 7 bases lay in between. This CDR3 comprises 11 residues. The CDR3 reads CASSRYNEQFF. DNA for the CDR3: TGTGCCAGCAGCCGGTATAATGAGCAGTTCTTC.

This clone was observed a handful of times. The CDR3 region is CASSLDRGNEQYF. CDR3 sequence (DNA): TGTGCCAGCAGCTTGGACAGGGGCAACGAGCAGTACTTC. This chain joins TRBV7-6 and TRBJ2-7, with 9 positions matching TRBD1. V shed 3 bases and J 5 bases; nucleotides not matched to a gene: 2. Germline V gene data show CDR1 as SGHVS and CDR2 as FNYEAQ. The CDR3 runs 13 residues.

This clone has a handful of counts. The chain combines TRBV4-1 with TRBJ2-5; D perhaps matches TRBD1 (6 bases). The germline gives CDR1 MGHRA, CDR2 YSYEKL. Trimming took 4 bases from V and 4 from J, leaving 16 bases between them. CDR3 length: 15 amino acids. The CDR3 DNA follows: TGCGCCAGCAGCCCAAGGTTTATAGGGGGAGAGACCCAGTACTTC. Translation gives CASSPRFIGGETQYF.

The gene calls are TRBV28 and TRBJ2-7; D might be TRBD1 (5 bases). CDR3 size: 11 residues. V was trimmed by 7 bases and J by 6 bases, leaving 10 bases between them. Looked up from germline, CDR1 is MDHEN and CDR2 is SYDVKM. CDR3 sequence: CASTRTSEQYF. In DNA form, the CDR3 reads TGTGCCAGCACCAGGACAAGCGAGCAGTACTTC.

This clone came up a few times. The V gene is TRBV28, the J gene TRBJ1-1, with a weak D call TRBD1 (6 bases). Germline CDR1 MDHEN, CDR2 SYDVKM. The CDR3 extends over 13 amino acids. V lost 7 bases to trimming and J lost 3 bases, with 12 bases between them. The CDR3 is CASTEQGYTEAFF. The CDR3 DNA reads as TGTGCCAGCACTGAACAGGGATACACTGAAGCTTTCTTT.

The rearrangement links TRBV5-1 to TRBJ2-3; a weak D match, TRBD2 (6 bases). Germline V lookup: CDR1 SGHRS, CDR2 YFSETQ. V lost 0 bases, J lost 5 bases, and 13 bases lay in between. The CDR3 is made up of 15 amino acids. CDR3 bases: TGCGCCAGCAGCTTGGATGGCCAGGGACTAGATACGCAGTATTTT. It translates to CASSLDGQGLDTQYF.

V is TRBV28 and J is TRBJ1-2, with 10 bases identical to TRBD1. This CDR3 is built from 14 residues. Germline V CDR1 and CDR2: MDHEN, SYDVKM. V gave up 6 bases and J gave up 4 bases; unmatched junction bases: 5. The CDR3 is CASRGDRGRYGYTF. The CDR3 nucleotides are TGTGCCAGCAGGGGGGACAGGGGTCGCTATGGCTACACCTTC.

This clone was seen more than once but under ten times. The rearrangement uses TRBV7-2 and TRBJ1-1; no definite D call. With 6 bases removed from V and 3 bases from J, the gap between germline ends came to 8 bases. Germline CDR1 SGHTA, CDR2 FQGNSA. CDR3 length: 12 amino acids. The CDR3 reads CASSFYYTEAFF. CDR3 bases: TGTGCCAGCAGTTTTTACTACACTGAAGCTTTCTTT.

This clone came up a few times. The gene calls are TRBV5-6 and TRBJ1-4; D unresolved. Trimming left V 0 bases short and J 4 bases short, with 7 bases between. Germline V gene data show CDR1 as SGHDT and CDR2 as YYEEEE. The CDR3 consists of 14 residues. CDR3 amino acids: CASSLGRLNEKLFF. The CDR3 DNA reads TGTGCCAGCAGCTTGGGGCGGCTTAATGAAAAACTGTTTTTT. The full variable domain, with the rest looked up from reference TRBV5-6 and TRBJ1-4, is DAGVTQSPTHLIKTRGQQVTLRCSPKSGHDTVSWYQQALGQGPQFIFQYYEEEERQRGNFPDRFSGHQFPNYSSELNVNALLLGDSALYLCASSLGRLNEKLFFGSGTQLSVL.

The chain uses TRBV28 and TRBJ1-6, with TRBD1 identical over 7 bases. The CDR3 loop spans 15 amino acids. V lost 6 bases and J lost 3; bases outside the gene matches: 5. Germline V gene lookup returns CDR1 MDHEN and CDR2 SYDVKM. The CDR3 here is CASSGTGVYNSPLHF. Written as DNA, the CDR3 is TGTGCCAGCAGCGGAACAGGGGTCTATAATTCACCCCTCCACTTT. Full variable domain (missing parts from reference TRBV28 and TRBJ1-6): DVKVTQSSRYLVKRTGEKVFLECVQDMDHENMFWYRQDPGLGLRLIYFSYDVKMKEKGDIPEGYSVSREKKERFSLILESASTNQTSMYLCASSGTGVYNSPLHFGNGTRLTVT.

The sample holds a few counts of this clone. The chain employs TRBV2 and TRBJ2-2; 7 bases fit TRBD1. In germline, CDR1 is SNHLY, CDR2 FYNNEI. This CDR3 has 15 residues. V shed 4 bases and J 1 base; nucleotides not matched to a gene: 3. In DNA, the CDR3 is TGTGCCAGCAGTGTGTACAGGGGGAACACCGGGGAGCTGTTTTTT. It is translated as CASSVYRGNTGELFF. The entire variable domain, with the rest obtained from reference TRBV2 and TRBJ2-2, is as follows: EPEVTQTPSHQVTQMGQEVILRCVPISNHLYFYWYRQILGQKVEFLVSFYNNEISEKSEIFDDQFSVERPDGSNFTLKIRSTKLEDSAMYFCASSVYRGNTGELFFGEGSRLTVL.

The V call is TRBV7-2, the J call TRBJ2-7; D gene uncertain. From germline, CDR1 is SGHTA and CDR2 FQGNSA. This CDR3 is built from 14 residues. V was pared by 7 bases and J by 0 bases, with 13 bases between. The CDR3 bases are TGTGCCAGCACCCCGCAAACTCGCTCCTACGAGCAGTACTTC. Translating gives CASTPQTRSYEQYF.

This clone came up a few times. V usage is TRBV7-3 and J usage is TRBJ2-4; maybe TRBD2 (6 bases). Germline CDR1 is SGHTA and CDR2 is FQGTGA. Trimming stripped 1 base from V and 0 bases from J, with 13 bases between. The CDR3 is 17 amino acids. The CDR3 region is CASSLRRGGRAKNIQYF. CDR3 DNA sequence: TGTGCCAGCAGCTTAAGGAGGGGTGGTAGAGCCAAAAACATTCAGTACTTC.

Concerning this clone: Lacking the conserved final phenylalanine or tryptophan, this CDR3 likely reflects a read error. The V gene is TRBV10-1, the J gene TRBJ1-1; D may be TRBD1 (5 bases). CDR3 length: 14 residues. The germline V and J ends were trimmed by 1 base and 5 bases, with 11 bases remaining between them. Per germline, CDR1 WNHNN and CDR2 SYGVQD (reference sequence). This CDR3 reads CASSEYRSKTEAFL. Here the CDR3 DNA reads TGCGCCAGCAGTGAGTACAGGTCGAAAACTGAAGCTTTCTTG.

The V and J genes are TRBV27 and TRBJ2-5; TRBD2 agrees at 7 bases. The CDR3 totals 16 residues. CDR1 and CDR2 from the germline V gene are MNHEY and SMNVEV (reference sequence). V shed 7 bases, J shed 0 bases, and the junction held 11 bases outside the gene matches. The CDR3 region has the DNA TGTGCCAGCATAGCGAGACTAGCAAATTACCAAGAGACCCAGTACTTC. Protein product: CASIARLANYQETQYF.

This clone showed up just a few times. This chain uses TRBV9 with TRBJ1-3; TRBD1 matches at 7 bases. The CDR3 sequence is 18 residues long. CDR1 is SGDLS, CDR2 YYNGEE, per germline. V shed 4 bases and J 1 base; nucleotides not matched to a gene: 14. The CDR3 reads CASSPRDSPPRSGNTIYF. CDR3 nucleotide sequence: TGTGCCAGCAGCCCCCGGGACAGTCCCCCTAGGTCTGGAAACACCATATATTTT.

J is TRBJ1-3 and V is TRBV21-1; the table's D call, TRBD1, has no DNA check behind it. TRBV21-1 is classified as a pseudogene. This CDR3 has 16 residues. CDR3 residues: CASSKDRGGSGNTIYF. For the CDR3, the DNA is TGTGCCAGCAGCAAGGACAGGGGAGGATCTGGAAACACCATATATTTT.

This clone has just a few counts. This chain links TRBV6-5 with TRBJ2-3; D unclear. The CDR3 is made up of 14 amino acids. Looked up from germline, CDR1 is MNHEY and CDR2 is SVGAGI. V shed 6 bases and J shed 0 bases, with 10 bases lying between them. CDR3 sequence (DNA): TGTGCCAGCAGGACGACATTTAGCACAGATACGCAGTATTTT. Translated, it gives CASRTTFSTDTQYF.

The table lists this clone with many counts. The V gene is TRBV27, the J gene TRBJ2-5; 10 bases fit TRBD2. The J segment lost 5 bases and the V segment lost 2 bases, leaving 5 bases of the junction unmatched. The CDR3 runs 15 residues. The V gene's germline CDR1 is MNHEY and CDR2 SMNVEV (reference sequence). The CDR3 loop reads CASSLVAGGRETQYF. In nucleotides, the CDR3 is TGTGCCAGCAGTTTAGTAGCGGGGGGCAGGGAGACCCAGTACTTC.

The table lists this clone with a few counts. The genes are TRBV4-2 and TRBJ1-6; possible D gene TRBD1, 5 bases. Trimming left V 0 bases short and J 7 bases short, with 13 bases between. The germline CDR1 and CDR2 sequences are LGHNA and YNFKEQ. This CDR3 comprises 16 residues. CDR3: CASSQDNRGVNSPLHF. The CDR3 bases are TGTGCCAGCAGCCAAGACAATCGGGGGGTAAATTCACCCCTCCACTTT.

A few counts support this clone. The J gene is TRBJ1-5, the V gene TRBV18; TRBD1 matches 9 bases. The V gene end was trimmed by 5 bases and the J gene end by 1 base; junction bases not matched to a gene: 6. CDR3 size: 16 residues. Germline CDR1 reads KGHSH; CDR2 reads LQKENI. The CDR3, as DNA: TGTGCCAGCTCATTGGGACAGGGACGAAGCAATCAGCCCCAGCATTTT. This gives the protein CASSLGQGRSNQPQHF. Filled out from reference TRBV18 and TRBJ1-5, the complete variable domain reads NAGVMQNPRHLVRRRGQEARLRCSPMKGHSHVYWYRQLPEEGLKFMVYLQKENIIDESGMPKERFSAEFPKEGPSILRIQQVVRGDSAAYFCASSLGQGRSNQPQHFGDGTRLSIL.

V is TRBV19 and J is TRBJ2-2; 7 positions agree with TRBD1. The CDR3 covers 15 residues. V shed 6 bases, J shed 1 base, and the junction held 5 bases outside the gene matches. Germline CDR1 and CDR2: LNHDA and SQIVND (reference sequence). The CDR3 reads CASSPGTENTGELFF. As DNA, the CDR3 is TGTGCCAGTAGCCCCGGGACAGAGAACACCGGGGAGCTGTTTTTT. The full variable domain, rest sourced from reference TRBV19 and TRBJ2-2, is DGGITQSPKYLFRKEGQNVTLSCEQNLNHDAMYWYRQDPGQGLRLIYYSQIVNDFQKGDIAEGYSVSREKKESFPLTVTSAQKNPTAFYLCASSPGTENTGELFFGEGSRLTVL.

The rearrangement links TRBV6-6 to TRBJ2-1; tentative D call: TRBD1 (7 bases). This CDR3 comprises 15 residues. Per germline, CDR1 MNHNY and CDR2 SVGAGI (reference sequence). Between the trimmed V and J ends, which lost 0 bases and 7 bases, there was a span of 13 bases. CDR3 DNA sequence: TGTGCCAGCAGTTACTCGCGACAGGGAGGAAATGAGCAGTTCTTC. Encoded protein: CASSYSRQGGNEQFF.

This clone appeared a few times. In nucleotides, the CDR3 is TGTGCCAGCAGCCGCCTGTTGGCTCAGTACAATGAGCAGTTCTTC. It yields the protein CASSRLLAQYNEQFF. This chain links TRBV5-5 with TRBJ2-1, with no clear D. The CDR3 loop spans 15 amino acids. V lost 4 bases and J 4 bases, leaving 15 bases between the germline ends. CDR1 SGHKS and CDR2 YYEKEE come from the germline V gene (reference sequence).

In the case of this clone: Germline is not matched at one junction end, which may reflect a read error. The J gene is TRBJ1-4, the V gene TRBV5-1, with TRBD1 identical over 7 bases. This CDR3 has 13 residues. Looked up from germline, CDR1 is SGHRS and CDR2 is YFSETQ. The chain's CDR3 is CASSFDGFNDRVF. CDR3 DNA: TGCGCCAGCAGCTTTGACGGATTTAATGACAGGGTCTTT.

This clone was found a few times. The chain is built from TRBV13 and TRBJ2-3; 8 bases fit TRBD2. J gave up 4 bases and V 2 bases, and 5 bases lay outside the gene matches. Per the germline V gene, CDR1 is PRHDT and CDR2 is FYEKMQ (reference sequence). The CDR3 runs to 15 residues. The CDR3 sequence is CASSLKDSGADTQYF. The DNA of the CDR3 is TGTGCCAGCAGCTTAAAAGATAGCGGGGCAGATACGCAGTATTTT.

The chain couples TRBV25-1 to TRBJ1-4; D gene uncertain. Germline V lookup: CDR1 MGHDK, CDR2 SYGVNS. The CDR3 extends over 16 amino acids. V was cut by 4 bases and J by 8 bases, with 20 bases left in between. The CDR3 DNA reads TGTGCCAGCAGTGCCGGGCCGACGAGGGCTAGGGAAAAACTGTTTTTT. Translated: CASSAGPTRAREKLFF.

This rearrangement joins TRBV27 to TRBJ2-3; D is possibly TRBD2 (7 bases). Germline V gene sequence: CDR1 MNHEY, CDR2 SMNVEV (reference sequence). V was clipped by 9 bases and J by 1 base, with 14 bases between them. The CDR3 has 14 residues. The CDR3 DNA is TGTGCCAGTGGGAGGGCAGGGGGCACAGATACGCAGTATTTT. Translating gives CASGRAGGTDTQYF.

On this clone: Other DNA sequences within the sample encode an identical CDR3. V usage is TRBV28 and J usage is TRBJ2-7; 9 nucleotides match TRBD2. The CDR3 runs to 15 residues. Germline V gene sequence: CDR1 MDHEN, CDR2 SYDVKM. With 6 bases clipped from V and 0 bases from J, the junction kept 6 bases outside the gene matches. As DNA, the CDR3 is TGTGCCAGCAGCCCCGGGACTAGCAGCTCCTACGAGCAGTACTTC. The encoded protein is CASSPGTSSSYEQYF.

This clone was recorded a few times. The chain carries TRBV10-2 and TRBJ2-7; D is perhaps TRBD1 (5 bases). The CDR3 contains 12 residues. The ends were cut back, 3 bases at V and 6 bases at J, with 9 bases in the middle. The germline gives CDR1 WSHSY, CDR2 SAAADI. CDR3 region: CASSEGATEQYF. In DNA form, the CDR3 reads TGCGCCAGCAGTGAAGGGGCTACCGAGCAGTACTTC.